This TCR beta chain was retrieved from a study of identical twins. Study results and caveats: Out-of-frame alpha sequences common to twins exhibited a surplus of low generation probability. Weaker excess sharing between twins was seen in beta out-of-frame sequences. Monozygotic twins shared more out-of-frame TCR alpha than recombination models predicted.

TCRdb redid the calling of the 5' RACE reads with MiXCR, one entry per CDR3 protein. The data contain approximately 220,000 distinct CDR3 sequences, approximately 7.3% of them singletons. Every donor was a healthy Caucasian. About this clonotype itself: The antigen is not known.

The same specimen was also included in a second study, on yellow fever vaccine responses in identical twins.

Material: CD8+ T cells sorted from blood. The receptor was isolated from a young woman in good health.

The CDR3 DNA reads as TGCGCCAGCAGCGCGAACCGGGACGAACTGTTTTTT. This sequence encodes CASSANRDELFF. The J gene is TRBJ1-4, the V gene TRBV5-1; D possibly corresponds to TRBD1 (5 bases). Trimming removed 4 bases from V and 12 bases from J, with 13 bases in between. This CDR3 has 12 residues. Per germline, CDR1 SGHRS and CDR2 YFSETQ.